The next 23 T cell receptor beta chains were all read from a single sample in a study of human T cells and chemical hapten exposure. TCRdb redid the calling of the RACE reads with MiXCR, one entry per CDR3 protein. The sample holds a few hundred thousand distinct CDR3 sequences, more than 4.5% seen once. Sample time point: patch test 1, 2 weeks after DPC sensitization. Described treatment: therapeutic diphenylcyclopropenone sensitization with weekly scalp DPC. Sample: whole blood, taken in connection with sensitization to the hapten diphenylcyclopropenone (DPC). The source is a woman aged 50 to 60 with alopecia areata. Some clones in this sample may be carry-over from other donors' samples.

This clonotype was found a few times. V and J are TRBV5-4 and TRBJ2-5, with D perhaps matching TRBD2 (6 bases). Trimming left V 4 bases short and J 1 base short, with 14 bases between. Germline V lookup: CDR1 SGHNT, CDR2 YYREEE (reference sequence). The CDR3 loop spans 15 amino acids. In DNA form, the CDR3 reads TGTGCCAGCAGCCAGATGCCTAGCGTCCAAGAGACCCAGTACTTC. Protein sequence: CASSQMPSVQETQYF.

The sample holds a few counts of this clonotype. The chain carries TRBV12-3 or TRBV12-4 and TRBJ1-6; D is possibly TRBD1 (6 bases). The V end was cut by 5 bases, the J end by 14 bases, with 10 bases between. CDR3 size: 11 residues. The DNA for the CDR3 is TGTGCCAGCAGTCCAGGGGCTGCCCTCCACTTT. Its protein product is CASSPGAALHF.

At least ten counts were recorded for this clonotype. J is TRBJ2-5 and V is TRBV5-1, with D perhaps matching TRBD1 (6 bases). The CDR3 loop spans 15 amino acids. The germline V and J ends were trimmed by 4 bases and 5 bases, with 18 bases remaining between them. The germline gives CDR1 SGHRS, CDR2 YFSETQ. CDR3 sequence reads: CASSPTLRGTETQYF. In nucleotides, the CDR3 is TGCGCCAGCAGCCCCACCCTCAGGGGAACCGAGACCCAGTACTTC. Supplemented by reference TRBV5-1 and TRBJ2-5, the full variable domain reads KAGVTQTPRYLIKTRGQQVTLSCSPISGHRSVSWYQQTPGQGLQFLFEYFSETQRNKGNFPGRFSGRQFSNSRSEMNVSTLELGDSALYLCASSPTLRGTETQYFGPGTRLLVL.

This clonotype was seen ten or more times. The gene calls are TRBV10-3 and TRBJ1-1; 8 positions agree with TRBD1. Germline V gene data show CDR1 as ENHRY and CDR2 as SYGVKD. This CDR3 has 12 residues. V gave up 9 bases and J gave up 1 base; unmatched junction bases: 1. CDR3 region: CAIGTGNTEAFF. In nucleotides, the CDR3 is TGTGCCATAGGGACAGGGAACACTGAAGCTTTCTTT.

This clonotype was picked up a small number of times. This rearrangement joins TRBV30 to TRBJ2-5; 8 bases are a match to TRBD1. The CDR3 totals 14 residues. Germline CDR1 is GTSNPN and CDR2 is SVGIG (reference sequence). The ends lost 5 bases at V and 2 bases at J; junction bases unmatched: 7. The CDR3 DNA is TGTGCCTGGGAAAGGACAGGGATACAAGAGACCCAGTACTTC. This sequence encodes CAWERTGIQETQYF.

The chain links TRBV9 to TRBJ2-3; D is uncertain. CDR3 size: 11 residues. From germline, CDR1 is SGDLS and CDR2 YYNGEE. The V and J ends lost 3 bases and 6 bases respectively, with 5 bases between them. CDR3 sequence: CASSEFDTQYF. For the CDR3, the DNA is TGTGCCAGCAGCGAGTTCGATACGCAGTATTTT. The full variable domain, with the rest looked up from reference TRBV9 and TRBJ2-3, is DSGVTQTPKHLITATGQRVTLRCSPRSGDLSVYWYQQSLDQGLQFLIQYYNGEERAKGNILERFSAQQFPDLHSELNLSSLELGDSALYFCASSEFDTQYFGPGTRLTVL.

This clonotype turned up a few times. This chain uses TRBV6-2 or TRBV6-3 with TRBJ2-1; 7 nucleotides align to TRBD2. V shed 4 bases and J 6 bases; nucleotides not matched to a gene: 6. Germline assignment: CDR1 MNHEY and CDR2 SVGEGT. The CDR3 has 14 residues. CDR3 nucleotides: TGTGCCAGCAGTTGGGGGGGGAACCTCAATGAGCAGTTCTTC. It is translated as CASSWGGNLNEQFF.

This clonotype was recorded at least ten times. The chain combines TRBV15 with TRBJ2-1; D could derive from TRBD1 or TRBD2 (5 bases each). Germline CDR1 reads LNHNV; CDR2 reads YYDKDF (reference sequence). Trimming took 3 bases from V and 12 from J, leaving 12 bases between them. The CDR3 has 12 residues. CDR3 sequence reads: CATSSGWDGQFF. CDR3 DNA sequence: TGTGCCACCAGCAGTGGTTGGGACGGGCAGTTCTTC.

The V gene is TRBV27, the J gene TRBJ2-5, with D possibly TRBD2 on 6 matching bases. The CDR3 covers 16 residues. Germline-derived CDR1 and CDR2 are MNHEY and SMNVEV (reference sequence). V was cut by 6 bases and J by 4 bases, with 21 bases left in between. CDR3 bases: TGTGCCAGCAGAAGCGGGTCGTACCCGTGGGGAGAGACCCAGTACTTC. As protein: CASRSGSYPWGETQYF.

At least ten counts were recorded for this clonotype. The rearrangement links TRBV6-2 or TRBV6-3 to TRBJ1-5; D remains unclear. CDR1 and CDR2 (germline): MNHEY, SVGEGT. CDR3 length: 16 residues. V shed 6 bases and J shed 3 bases, with 18 bases lying between them. For the CDR3, the DNA is TGTGCCAGCAGCTCCCATGTGGCGGGGAACAATCAGCCCCAGCATTTT. Residues: CASSSHVAGNNQPQHF.

This clonotype was counted ten times or more. The V call is TRBV27, the J call TRBJ1-4, with TRBD1 as a possible D gene (6 bases). This CDR3 region has 13 residues. Trimming removed 8 bases from V and 8 bases from J, with 15 bases in between. Germline V CDR1 and CDR2: MNHEY, SMNVEV (reference sequence). The DNA for the CDR3 is TGTGCCAGCTCCCCGGGGGGGCGAGAAAAACTGTTTTTT. Protein: CASSPGGREKLFF.

Ten or more counts support this clonotype. The chain links TRBV12-3 or TRBV12-4 to TRBJ2-5; 7 nucleotides match TRBD2. Trimming cost V 1 base and J 4 bases; bases outside gene matches: 3. The CDR3 is 14 residues long. The CDR3 region has the DNA TGTGCCAGCAGTTTAGGAGCGGGACTAGAGACCCAGTACTTC. Translation gives CASSLGAGLETQYF.

This clonotype was counted at least ten times. The rearrangement joins TRBV6-6 to TRBJ1-5; possibly TRBD1 for D (5 bases). CDR1 is MNHNY and CDR2 is SVGAGI in the germline V gene (reference sequence). The CDR3 extends over 17 amino acids. V shed 0 bases and J shed 0 bases, with 12 bases lying between them. CDR3 in amino acids: CASSYSMGRYSNQPQHF. Here the CDR3 DNA reads TGTGCCAGCAGTTACTCGATGGGACGGTATAGCAATCAGCCCCAGCATTTT.

This chain links TRBV27 with TRBJ1-2, with 7 bases lining up with TRBD1. The germline gives CDR1 MNHEY, CDR2 SMNVEV (reference sequence). The length of the CDR3 is 15 residues. The junction had 12 bases not matched to a gene; V was cut back by 7 bases and J by 4 bases. For the CDR3, the DNA is TGTGCCAGCACCCCGTTAGACGGGACAGTCTATGGCTACACCTTC. Amino acid sequence: CASTPLDGTVYGYTF.

This clonotype has just a few counts. The chain has TRBV20-1 and TRBJ1-6, with a weak D call TRBD1 (6 bases). This CDR3 is 14 amino acids long. Germline lookup yields CDR1 DFQATT and CDR2 SNEGSKA (reference sequence). Deletions cut 6 bases from V and 0 bases from J, with 9 bases between. CDR3 loop: CSARGSSYNSPLHF. The CDR3 nucleotides read TGCAGTGCCAGGGGCAGCTCCTATAATTCACCCCTCCACTTT.

This clonotype has a count of ten or more. The genes are TRBV5-6 and TRBJ2-4; 8 positions match TRBD1. CDR3 size: 14 residues. V shed 4 bases and J 5 bases; nucleotides not matched to a gene: 5. Germline V lookup: CDR1 SGHDT, CDR2 YYEEEE. This CDR3 is CASSTRGHENIQYF. The CDR3 bases are TGTGCCAGCAGCACCAGGGGGCATGAAAACATTCAGTACTTC.

This clonotype turned up a few times. This chain uses TRBV5-1 with TRBJ2-3; D is unresolved. Germline-derived CDR1 and CDR2 are SGHRS and YFSETQ. The CDR3 runs 14 residues. Trimming cost V 4 bases and J 0 bases, with 9 bases left between them. CDR3 in DNA: TGCGCCAGCAGCCCCACCCCAAGCACAGATACGCAGTATTTT. It specifies CASSPTPSTDTQYF.

The CDR3 DNA follows: TGTGCCAGCAGTGCAGCTAGCGGGAGGGCCACAGATACGCAGTATTTT. Translated: CASSAASGRATDTQYF. The gene calls are TRBV6-1 and TRBJ2-3; 12 nucleotides agree with TRBD2. The germline V gene has CDR1 MNHNS and CDR2 SASEGT. The CDR3 has 16 amino acids. Trimming took 4 bases from V and 2 from J; bases not matched to a gene: 4.

The chain is built from TRBV7-9 and TRBJ1-1; a possible D gene is TRBD1 (5 bases). Germline-derived CDR1 and CDR2 are SEHNR and FQNEAQ (reference sequence). V was shortened by 5 bases and J by 4 bases, with 14 bases between the two germline ends. This CDR3 has 14 amino acids. This CDR3 is CASSPTGLTTEAFF. Here the CDR3 DNA reads TGTGCCAGCAGCCCTACGGGGCTGACCACTGAAGCTTTCTTT.

The gene calls are TRBV7-2 and TRBJ2-3, with no clear D. The V and J ends lost 1 base and 2 bases respectively, with 13 bases between them. Germline CDR1 reads SGHTA; CDR2 reads FQGNSA. The CDR3 has 16 residues. The CDR3 loop is CASSLDRSHPTDTQYF. CDR3 nucleotide sequence: TGTGCCAGCAGCTTAGACCGGAGTCATCCCACAGATACGCAGTATTTT.

This clonotype was counted ten times or more. For the CDR3, the DNA is TGTGCCAGCTCACATACCGGGGAAGACTTCTATGGCTACACCTTC. Its protein is CASSHTGEDFYGYTF. The rearrangement uses TRBV18 and TRBJ1-2; no clear D. The CDR3 is 15 residues long. Looked up from germline, CDR1 is KGHSH and CDR2 is LQKENI. V was clipped by 4 bases and J by 4 bases, with 16 bases between them.

The chain is built from TRBV12-3 or TRBV12-4 and TRBJ2-1; the match to TRBD2 covers 10 bases. This CDR3 is built from 15 residues. V was clipped by 7 bases and J by 10 bases; unmatched bases: 13. The chain's CDR3 is CASTPFSAGGREQFF. The CDR3 DNA follows: TGTGCCAGCACCCCCTTCTCAGCGGGGGGGCGCGAGCAGTTCTTC.

This clonotype occurred many times. The CDR3 DNA follows: TGTGCCAGCACCCTTGGCGTTTTTCCGGAATTTAACTATGGCTACACCTTC. Its protein is CASTLGVFPEFNYGYTF. The chain combines TRBV5-5 with TRBJ1-2; D remains unclear. Germline V lookup: CDR1 SGHKS, CDR2 YYEKEE (reference sequence). The V end lost 6 bases, the J end lost 1 base, and 22 bases lay between the germline ends. The CDR3 runs to 17 residues.